The following is a T cell receptor beta chain sequence with its context. This specimen belongs to a study of early stage breast cancer tumors. Germline CDR1 reads LNHDA; CDR2 reads SQIVND (reference sequence). CDR3 size: 13 residues. V was trimmed by 4 bases and J by 2 bases, leaving 8 bases between them. Here immunoSEQ multiplex PCR was the method, and the copy in TCRdb shows in-frame clones only, minus some. The sample consists of 45,000 to 60,000 clones, 83% of them appearing once. The sample consisted of blood. The chain couples TRBV19 to TRBJ2-5; D is unresolved. This clonotype was obtained from a person between 45 and 65 years old with breast cancer. The chain's CDR3 is CASSRWSQETQYF. The CDR3 nucleotides read TGTGCCAGTAGTAGGTGGAGTCAAGAGACCCAGTACTTC. Combining the CDR3 with reference TRBV19 and TRBJ2-5 gives the whole variable domain DGGITQSPKYLFRKEGQNVTLSCEQNLNHDAMYWYRQDPGQGLRLIYYSQIVNDFQKGDIAEGYSVSREKKESFPLTVTSAQKNPTAFYLCASSRWSQETQYFGPGTRLLVL.